This T cell receptor (beta chain) derives from a study of blood T cell repertoires in COVID-19. In the study overall: The analysed material was cDNA or gDNA that came from T cells, B-cell-depleted T cells, or PBMCs.

Authors' analysis steps: Estimation of nucleated cell counts relied on the amplification of reference gene primers. Using immunoSEQ multiplex PCR, the repertoire was profiled, and TCRdb retains in-frame clones only, with some absent. Clone size and V and J calls were adopted from that table, with D and trimming inferred from the DNA. Of about 170,000 clones in the sample, about 87% were seen once. Trimming shortened V by 2 bases and J by 3 bases, and 7 bases separated the two germline ends. The germline V gene has CDR1 KGHDR and CDR2 SFDVKD. The CDR3 sequence is 14 residues long. The sample taken for sequencing was peripheral blood. This clonotype was sampled from a man aged 55-75 years with acute or convalescent COVID-19. The gene calls are TRBV24-1 and TRBJ2-1; D unclear. Written as DNA, the CDR3 is TGTGCCACCAGTGATTCGCGTGGCTACAATGAGCAGTTCTTC. Amino acids: CATSDSRGYNEQFF.